This entry lists 3 T cell receptor beta chains sequenced from one sample in a study of molecular identifiers for immune sequencing clone quantification (dated by TCRdb to 2016 to 2019). The library was built by means of PCR. The reads were generated on an Illumina HiSeq 4000. TCRdb reprocessed the public reads (quality trimming at Q25 with fastp, clone calling with MiXCR) and kept in-frame beta chains. CDR3 protein duplicates are merged, each entry listing the most common genes and DNA. The sample yields about half a million distinct CDR3 sequences; roughly 23% were counted once. The top ten hold 0.84% of the sample. Sequenced material: naive CD8+ T cells from blood, with Jurkat cell RNA spiked in. Interpreted using the paper, the cell subset or site label stands for: FACS-sorted CD8+CD4-CCR7+CD45RA+ naive T cells. The receptor source for this set is a human donor in good health. Some libraries in this study had Jurkat cell RNA spiked in.

The chain joins TRBV7-9 to TRBJ2-1; 7 bases map to TRBD2. With 1 base clipped from V and 5 bases from J, the junction kept 5 bases outside the gene matches. Germline V gene data show CDR1 as SEHNR and CDR2 as FQNEAQ (reference sequence). The length of the CDR3 is 15 residues. CDR3 sequence (DNA): TGTGCCAGCAGCTTAGAGAGGGACTACGACAATGAGCAGTTCTTC. Protein: CASSLERDYDNEQFF.

This clonotype was seen a few times. The chain carries TRBV19 and TRBJ2-4, with 8 bases matching TRBD1. The CDR3 sequence is 13 residues long. V trimming: 7 bases; J trimming: 5 bases; junction bases outside the gene matches: 4. Germline lookup yields CDR1 LNHDA and CDR2 SQIVND (reference sequence). This CDR3 reads CASNDRGENIQYF. The DNA of the CDR3 is TGTGCCAGTAACGACAGGGGCGAAAACATTCAGTACTTC.

The genes are TRBV30 and TRBJ2-7; D possibly corresponds to TRBD2 (6 bases). V shed 3 bases and J shed 2 bases, with 14 bases lying between them. Germline loops: CDR1 GTSNPN, CDR2 SVGIG (reference sequence). The CDR3 is made up of 14 amino acids. CDR3 sequence: CAWRAFAGTYEQYF. The CDR3 DNA reads as TGTGCCTGGAGAGCTTTTGCGGGAACCTACGAGCAGTACTTC.